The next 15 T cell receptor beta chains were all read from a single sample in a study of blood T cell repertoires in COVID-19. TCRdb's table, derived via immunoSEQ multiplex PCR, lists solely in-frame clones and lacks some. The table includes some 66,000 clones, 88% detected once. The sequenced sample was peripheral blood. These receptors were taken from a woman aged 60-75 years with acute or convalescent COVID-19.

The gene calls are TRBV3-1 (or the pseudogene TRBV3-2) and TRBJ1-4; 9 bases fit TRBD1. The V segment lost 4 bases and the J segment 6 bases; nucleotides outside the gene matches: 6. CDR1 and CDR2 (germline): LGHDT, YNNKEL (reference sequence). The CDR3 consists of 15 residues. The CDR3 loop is CASSPRGQGDEKLFF. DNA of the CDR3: TGTGCCAGCAGCCCTCGGGGACAGGGAGATGAAAAACTGTTTTTT.

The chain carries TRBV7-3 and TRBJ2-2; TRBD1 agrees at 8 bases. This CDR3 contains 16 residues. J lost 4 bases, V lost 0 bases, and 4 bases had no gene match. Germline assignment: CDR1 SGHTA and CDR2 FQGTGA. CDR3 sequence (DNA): TGTGCCAGCAGCTTAACCGAACAGGGGGGCACCGGGGAGCTGTTTTTT. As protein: CASSLTEQGGTGELFF.

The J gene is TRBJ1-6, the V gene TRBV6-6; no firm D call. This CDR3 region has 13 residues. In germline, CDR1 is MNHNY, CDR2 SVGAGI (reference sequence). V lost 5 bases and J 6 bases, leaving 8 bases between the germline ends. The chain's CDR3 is CASSAIVNSPLHF. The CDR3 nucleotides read TGTGCCAGCAGTGCCATAGTTAATTCACCCCTCCACTTT.

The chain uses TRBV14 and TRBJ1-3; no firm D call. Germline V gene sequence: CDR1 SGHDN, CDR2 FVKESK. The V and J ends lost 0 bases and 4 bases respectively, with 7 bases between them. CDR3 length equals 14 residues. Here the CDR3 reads CASSQEILGNTIYF. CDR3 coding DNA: TGTGCCAGCAGCCAAGAAATCCTGGGAAACACCATATATTTT.

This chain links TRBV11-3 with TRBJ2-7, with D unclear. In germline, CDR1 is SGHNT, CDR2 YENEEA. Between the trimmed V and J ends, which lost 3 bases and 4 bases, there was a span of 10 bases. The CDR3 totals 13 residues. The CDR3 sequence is CASSLPALYEQYV. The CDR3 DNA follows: TGTGCCAGCAGCTTGCCTGCTCTATACGAGCAGTACGTC.

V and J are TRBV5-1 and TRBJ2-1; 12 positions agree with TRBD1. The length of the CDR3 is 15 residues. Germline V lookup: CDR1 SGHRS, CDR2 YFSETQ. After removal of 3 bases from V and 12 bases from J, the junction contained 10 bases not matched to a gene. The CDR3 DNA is TGCGCCAGCAGCTGGGACAGGGGGCCTTTGTTAGGGCAGTTCTTC. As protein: CASSWDRGPLLGQFF.

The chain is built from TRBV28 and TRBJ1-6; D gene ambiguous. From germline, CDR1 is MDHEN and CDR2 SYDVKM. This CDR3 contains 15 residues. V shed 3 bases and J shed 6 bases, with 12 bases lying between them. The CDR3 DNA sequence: TGTGCCAGCAGTTTGGGGTCTGGAGGTAATTCACCCCTCCACTTT. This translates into CASSLGSGGNSPLHF.

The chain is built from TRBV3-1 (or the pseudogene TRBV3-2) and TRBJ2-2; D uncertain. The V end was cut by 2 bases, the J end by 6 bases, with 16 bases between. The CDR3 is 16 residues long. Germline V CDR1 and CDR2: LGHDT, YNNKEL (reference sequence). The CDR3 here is CASSQRSRSVAGELFF. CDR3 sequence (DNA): TGTGCCAGCAGCCAACGCTCCAGGTCCGTAGCCGGGGAGCTGTTTTTT.

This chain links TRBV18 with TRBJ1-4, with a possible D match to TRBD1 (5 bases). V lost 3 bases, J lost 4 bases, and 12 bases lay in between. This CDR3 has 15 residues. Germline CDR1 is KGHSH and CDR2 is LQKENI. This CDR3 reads CASSPVGADNEKLFF. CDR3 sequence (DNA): TGTGCCAGCTCACCCGTTGGGGCAGATAATGAAAAACTGTTTTTT.

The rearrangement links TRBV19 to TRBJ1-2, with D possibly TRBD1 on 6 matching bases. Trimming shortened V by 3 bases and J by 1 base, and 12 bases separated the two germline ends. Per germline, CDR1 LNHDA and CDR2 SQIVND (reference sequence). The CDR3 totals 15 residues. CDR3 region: CASSIGQHNNYGYTF. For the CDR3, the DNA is TGTGCCAGTAGTATTGGACAGCATAATAACTATGGCTACACCTTC.

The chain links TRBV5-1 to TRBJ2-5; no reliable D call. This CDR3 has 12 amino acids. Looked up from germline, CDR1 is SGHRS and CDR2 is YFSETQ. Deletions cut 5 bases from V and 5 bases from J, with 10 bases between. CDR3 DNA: TGCGCCAGCAGGGCGAGGTGGGAGACCCAGTACTTC. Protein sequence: CASRARWETQYF.

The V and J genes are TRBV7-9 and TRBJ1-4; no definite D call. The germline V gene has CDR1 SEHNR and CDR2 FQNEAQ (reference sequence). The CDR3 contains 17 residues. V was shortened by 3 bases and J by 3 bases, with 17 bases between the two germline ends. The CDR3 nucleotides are TGTGCCAGCAGCTTTGAGTCCCCGAGGAGTGCTAATGAAAAACTGTTTTTT. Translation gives CASSFESPRSANEKLFF.

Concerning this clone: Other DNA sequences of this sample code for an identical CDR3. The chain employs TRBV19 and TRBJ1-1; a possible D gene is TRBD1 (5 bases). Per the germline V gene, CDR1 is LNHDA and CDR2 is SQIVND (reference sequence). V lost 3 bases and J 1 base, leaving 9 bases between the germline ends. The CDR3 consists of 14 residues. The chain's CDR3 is CASSMGTGNTEAFF. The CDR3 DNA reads TGTGCCAGTAGTATGGGAACAGGGAACACTGAAGCTTTCTTT. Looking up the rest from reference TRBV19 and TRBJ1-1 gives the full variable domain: DGGITQSPKYLFRKEGQNVTLSCEQNLNHDAMYWYRQDPGQGLRLIYYSQIVNDFQKGDIAEGYSVSREKKESFPLTVTSAQKNPTAFYLCASSMGTGNTEAFFGQGTRLTVV.

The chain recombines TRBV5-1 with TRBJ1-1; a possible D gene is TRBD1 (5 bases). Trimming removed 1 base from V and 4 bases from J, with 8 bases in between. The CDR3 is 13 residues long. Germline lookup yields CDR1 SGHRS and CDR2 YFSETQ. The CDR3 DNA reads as TGCGCCAGCAGCTTGACAGGTGCCACTGAAGCTTTCTTT. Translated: CASSLTGATEAFF.

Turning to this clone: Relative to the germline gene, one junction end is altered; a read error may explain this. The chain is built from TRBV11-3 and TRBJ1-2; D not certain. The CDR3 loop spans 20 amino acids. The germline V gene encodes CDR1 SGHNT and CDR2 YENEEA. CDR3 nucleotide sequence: TGTGCCGGCAGCCTGATAGGTGGGCGGAACAGCGACCGGGATCTCTACGGCTACACCTTC. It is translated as CAGSLIGGRNSDRDLYGYTF.